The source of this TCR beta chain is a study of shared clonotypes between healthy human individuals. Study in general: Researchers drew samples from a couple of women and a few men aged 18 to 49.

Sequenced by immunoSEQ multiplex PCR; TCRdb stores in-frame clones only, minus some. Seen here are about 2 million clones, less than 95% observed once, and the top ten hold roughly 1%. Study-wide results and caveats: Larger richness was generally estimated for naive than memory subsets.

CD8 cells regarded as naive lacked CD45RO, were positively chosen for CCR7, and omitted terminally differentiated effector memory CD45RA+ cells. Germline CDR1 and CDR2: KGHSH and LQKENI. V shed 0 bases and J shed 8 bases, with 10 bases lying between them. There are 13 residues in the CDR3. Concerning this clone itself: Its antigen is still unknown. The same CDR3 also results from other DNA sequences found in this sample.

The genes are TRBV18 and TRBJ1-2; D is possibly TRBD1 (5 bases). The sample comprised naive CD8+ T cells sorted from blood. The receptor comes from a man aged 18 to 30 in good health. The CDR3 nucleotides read TGTGCCAGCTCACCACCCGGGACGGAGGGCTACACCTTC. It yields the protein CASSPPGTEGYTF.